This TCR beta chain was documented in a study of T cell repertoires in cytomegalovirus infection. Study in general: A matching HLA type, together with CMV infection, was signaled by public TCR beta signatures. Overall study findings and caveats: Adding up the frequency of public TCR beta families identified people who carried CMV plus the relevant HLA. HLA-C-restricted CMV clonotypes gave the most frequent clonotype in two of eight donors.

At least ten counts were recorded for this clonotype. Its antigen remains unidentified. This CDR3 has 16 residues. V was pared by 2 bases and J by 2 bases, with 6 bases of the junction left unmatched. The V gene's germline CDR1 is LNHDA and CDR2 SQIVND (reference sequence). TCRdb analysed the reads with MiXCR anew, one entry per CDR3 protein. The sample has some 250,000 distinct CDR3 sequences, 8% to 9.5% seen once; the top ten hold around 16%. The source is a human donor in good health (CMV status not recorded). Some clones in this sample may be carry-over from other donors' samples. The sequenced sample was PBMCs. V gene TRBV19 combines with J gene TRBJ1-5, with 7 bases matching TRBD1. CDR3: CASSIWRTGGNQPQHF. The DNA for the CDR3 is TGTGCCAGTAGTATATGGCGGACAGGCGGCAATCAGCCCCAGCATTTT.